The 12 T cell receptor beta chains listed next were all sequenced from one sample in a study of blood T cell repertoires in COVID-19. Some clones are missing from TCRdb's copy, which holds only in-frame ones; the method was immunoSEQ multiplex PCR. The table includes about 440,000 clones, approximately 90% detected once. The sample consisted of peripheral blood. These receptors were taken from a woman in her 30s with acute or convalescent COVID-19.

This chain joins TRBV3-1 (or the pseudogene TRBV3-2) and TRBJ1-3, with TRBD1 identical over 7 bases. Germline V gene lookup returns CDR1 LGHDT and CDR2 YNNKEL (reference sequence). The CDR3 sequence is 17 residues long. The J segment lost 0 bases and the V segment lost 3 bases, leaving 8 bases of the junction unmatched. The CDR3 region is CASSQEGQVTSGNTIYF. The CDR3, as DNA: TGTGCCAGCAGCCAGGAAGGACAGGTAACCTCTGGAAACACCATATATTTT.

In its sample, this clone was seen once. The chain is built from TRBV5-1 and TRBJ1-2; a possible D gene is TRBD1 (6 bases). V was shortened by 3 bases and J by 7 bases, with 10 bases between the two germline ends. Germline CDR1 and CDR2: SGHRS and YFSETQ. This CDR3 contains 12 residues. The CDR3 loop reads CASSYGGFGYTF. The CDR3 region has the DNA TGCGCCAGCAGCTATGGGGGCTTTGGCTACACCTTC.

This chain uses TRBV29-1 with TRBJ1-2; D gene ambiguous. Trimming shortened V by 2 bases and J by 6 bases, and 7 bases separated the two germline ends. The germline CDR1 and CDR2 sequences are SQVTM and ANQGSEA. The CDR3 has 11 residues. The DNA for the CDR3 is TGCAGCGTTGAAATGGAGCATGGCTACACCTTC. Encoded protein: CSVEMEHGYTF.

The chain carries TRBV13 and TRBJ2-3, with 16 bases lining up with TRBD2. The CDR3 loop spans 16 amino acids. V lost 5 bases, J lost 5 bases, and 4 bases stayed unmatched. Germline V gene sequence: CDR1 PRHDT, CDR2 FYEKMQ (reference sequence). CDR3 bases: TGTGCCAGCAGCGGGACTAGCGGGGGGGCAGTAGATACGCAGTATTTT. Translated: CASSGTSGGAVDTQYF.

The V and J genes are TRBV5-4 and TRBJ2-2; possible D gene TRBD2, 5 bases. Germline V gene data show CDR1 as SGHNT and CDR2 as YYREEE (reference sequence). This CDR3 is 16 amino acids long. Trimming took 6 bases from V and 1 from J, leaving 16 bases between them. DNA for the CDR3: TGTGCCAGCAAGCCCAACGCTGGACTGAACACCGGGGAGCTGTTTTTT. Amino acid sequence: CASKPNAGLNTGELFF.

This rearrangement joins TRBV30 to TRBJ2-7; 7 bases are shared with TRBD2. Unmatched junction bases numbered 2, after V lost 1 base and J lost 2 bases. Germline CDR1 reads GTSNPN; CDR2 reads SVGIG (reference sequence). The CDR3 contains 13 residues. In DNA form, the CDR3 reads TGTGCCTGGAGTGGGCTAGCGGCCTACGAGCAGTACTTC. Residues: CAWSGLAAYEQYF.

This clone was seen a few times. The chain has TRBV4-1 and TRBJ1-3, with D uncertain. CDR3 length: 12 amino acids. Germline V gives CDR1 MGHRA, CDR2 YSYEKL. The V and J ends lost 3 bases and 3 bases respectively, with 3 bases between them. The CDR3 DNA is TGCGCCAGCAGCCATTATGGAAACACCATATATTTT. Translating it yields CASSHYGNTIYF.

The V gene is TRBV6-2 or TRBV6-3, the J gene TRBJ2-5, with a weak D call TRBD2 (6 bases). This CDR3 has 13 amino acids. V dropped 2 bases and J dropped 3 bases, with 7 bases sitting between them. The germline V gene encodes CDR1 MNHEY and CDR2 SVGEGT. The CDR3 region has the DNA TGTGCCAGCAGTTACGGAGGGAAAGAGACCCAGTACTTC. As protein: CASSYGGKETQYF.

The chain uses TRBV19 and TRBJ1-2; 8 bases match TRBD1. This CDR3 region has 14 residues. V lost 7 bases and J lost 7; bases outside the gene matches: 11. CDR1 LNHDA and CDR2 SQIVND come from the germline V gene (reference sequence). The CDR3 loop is CASNPGGQASGYTF. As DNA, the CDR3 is TGTGCCAGTAACCCAGGGGGCCAGGCCTCTGGCTACACCTTC.

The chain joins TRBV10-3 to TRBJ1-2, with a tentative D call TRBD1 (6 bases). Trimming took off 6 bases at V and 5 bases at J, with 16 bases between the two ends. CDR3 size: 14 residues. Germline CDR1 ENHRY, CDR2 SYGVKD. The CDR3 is CAISGQPQMYGYTF. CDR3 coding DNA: TGTGCCATCAGCGGACAGCCCCAAATGTATGGCTACACCTTC.

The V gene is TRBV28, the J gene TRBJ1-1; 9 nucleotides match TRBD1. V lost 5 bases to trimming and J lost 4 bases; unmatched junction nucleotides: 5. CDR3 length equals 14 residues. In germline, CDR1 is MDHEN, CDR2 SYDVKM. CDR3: CASSNRGQVTEAFF. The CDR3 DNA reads TGTGCCAGCAGTAACAGGGGGCAGGTCACTGAAGCTTTCTTT.

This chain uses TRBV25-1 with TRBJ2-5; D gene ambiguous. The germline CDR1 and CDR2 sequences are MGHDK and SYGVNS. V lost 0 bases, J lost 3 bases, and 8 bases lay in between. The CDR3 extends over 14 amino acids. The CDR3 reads CASSEYGGKETQYF. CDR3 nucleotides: TGTGCCAGCAGTGAATACGGCGGAAAAGAGACCCAGTACTTC.